The next 25 T cell receptor beta chains were all read from a single sample in a study of CD8 T cells in Susac syndrome. Reverse transcription of about 0.45 to 1 ug RNA was performed with random hexamers. Each CDR3 protein gets one entry after TCRdb re-called the immunoSEQ multiplex PCR reads with MiXCR. The sample has about 160,000 distinct CDR3 sequences; just over 90% are singletons. Sequencing was done on a sample of CD4+ T cells from PBMCs. These receptors were taken from a human donor in good health.

V usage is TRBV6-1 and J usage is TRBJ1-1; 9 bases match TRBD1. This CDR3 contains 15 residues. Per germline, CDR1 MNHNS and CDR2 SASEGT. V shed 3 bases, J shed 4 bases, and the junction held 6 bases outside the gene matches. The CDR3 region is CASSDQPQGATEAFF. The CDR3 DNA reads TGTGCCAGCAGTGACCAACCACAGGGGGCCACTGAAGCTTTCTTT.

As concerns this clonotype: The junction departs from the called germline gene at one end, perhaps through a read error. The chain joins TRBV5-1 to TRBJ2-2, with 8 nucleotides matching TRBD1. This CDR3 contains 14 residues. Germline V CDR1 and CDR2: SGHRS, YFSETQ. The CDR3 DNA reads as TGCGCCGGCAGGCCCGGACAGGGATCCGGGGAGCTGTTTTTT. Translated, it gives CAGRPGQGSGELFF. The variable domain in full, completed from reference TRBV5-1 and TRBJ2-2, reads KAGVTQTPRYLIKTRGQQVTLSCSPISGHRSVSWYQQTPGQGLQFLFEYFSETQRNKGNFPGRFSGRQFSNSRSEMNVSTLELGDSALYLCAGRPGQGSGELFFGEGSRLTVL.

V gene TRBV3-1 combines with J gene TRBJ1-1; 7 nucleotides match TRBD1. The germline V gene has CDR1 LGHDT and CDR2 YNNKEL (reference sequence). This CDR3 has 15 amino acids. Trimming at V came to 2 bases and at J to 6 bases, leaving 9 bases not matched to a gene. The CDR3 nucleotides read TGTGCCAGCAGCCAACAACCAACAGGGGCTTCTGAAGCTTTCTTT. Translation: CASSQQPTGASEAFF.

This clonotype was detected only a few times. This rearrangement joins TRBV5-1 to TRBJ1-2; tentative D call: TRBD1 (6 bases). V gave up 0 bases and J gave up 3 bases, with 12 bases separating them. CDR3 length equals 15 residues. Germline loops: CDR1 SGHRS, CDR2 YFSETQ. This CDR3 reads CASSLVVRGDYGYTF. The CDR3 DNA follows: TGCGCCAGCAGCTTGGTGGTCAGGGGCGACTATGGCTACACCTTC.

The chain carries TRBV11-2 and TRBJ2-5, with TRBD2 matching 7 bases. Germline CDR1 reads SGHAT; CDR2 reads FQNNGV. The CDR3 covers 14 residues. The junction had 8 bases not matched to a gene; V was cut back by 5 bases and J by 5 bases. The CDR3 sequence is CASSVGTTKETQYF. The CDR3 DNA follows: TGTGCCAGCAGCGTCGGGACTACGAAGGAGACCCAGTACTTC.

V usage is TRBV5-6 and J usage is TRBJ2-1; 15 positions match TRBD2. CDR1 and CDR2 from the germline V gene are SGHDT and YYEEEE. The length of the CDR3 is 16 residues. The CDR3 sequence: CAQEGLAGGKGNEQFF. CDR3 bases: TGTGCTCAAGAGGGACTAGCGGGGGGTAAAGGGAATGAGCAGTTCTTC.

The chain is built from TRBV12-3 or TRBV12-4 and TRBJ2-5, with TRBD1 matching 11 bases. V shed 5 bases and J 5 bases; nucleotides not matched to a gene: 7. The CDR3 loop spans 15 amino acids. This chain's CDR3 is CASSQGQGALETQYF. The CDR3, as DNA: TGTGCCAGCAGTCAAGGACAGGGGGCTTTGGAGACCCAGTACTTC.

This chain connects TRBV6-1 to TRBJ2-7; D unresolved. The germline V and J ends were trimmed by 6 bases and 2 bases, with 11 bases remaining between them. There are 13 residues in the CDR3. Germline V CDR1 and CDR2: MNHNS, SASEGT. The DNA for the CDR3 is TGTGCCAGCAGGGCCGAGGTGCCCTACGAGCAGTACTTC. Its translation is CASRAEVPYEQYF.

This rearrangement joins TRBV7-9 to TRBJ2-7, with TRBD1 matching over 9 bases. The germline V gene has CDR1 SEHNR and CDR2 FQNEAQ (reference sequence). The CDR3 length is 14 residues. With V trimmed by 3 bases and J by 6 bases, 6 bases remained unmatched. CDR3 sequence reads: CASSFRDRDSEQYF. DNA of the CDR3: TGTGCCAGCAGCTTTCGGGACAGGGACTCCGAGCAGTACTTC.

This clonotype has only one observation. The gene calls are TRBV29-1 and TRBJ1-2; maybe TRBD1 (6 bases). Between the trimmed V and J ends, which lost 7 bases and 8 bases, there was a span of 23 bases. This CDR3 region has 14 residues. Per the germline V gene, CDR1 is SQVTM and CDR2 is ANQGSEA. CDR3 nucleotide sequence: TGCAGCGAAGGCCCCCCTTGGGGGGGCTCGGGCTACACCTTC. This codes for CSEGPPWGGSGYTF.

V and J are TRBV25-1 and TRBJ1-1; the match to TRBD1 covers 9 bases. Looked up from germline, CDR1 is MGHDK and CDR2 is SYGVNS. This CDR3 is built from 18 residues. Trimming took 3 bases from V and 3 from J; bases not matched to a gene: 14. Written as DNA, the CDR3 is TGTGCCAGCAGTGACCCGCGACAGGGGGTCGGAGTGTACACTGAAGCTTTCTTT. Translating it yields CASSDPRQGVGVYTEAFF. The full variable domain, its missing parts supplied by reference TRBV25-1 and TRBJ1-1, is EADIYQTPRYLVIGTGKKITLECSQTMGHDKMYWYQQDPGMELHLIHYSYGVNSTEKGDLSSESTVSRIRTEHFPLTLESARPSHTSQYLCASSDPRQGVGVYTEAFFGQGTRLTVV.

As regards this clonotype: Compared with germline, one end of the junction differs, possibly owing to a read error. The gene calls are TRBV20-1 and TRBJ1-5; 10 nucleotides agree with TRBD1. Germline CDR1 and CDR2: DFQATT and SNEGSKA (reference sequence). The CDR3 has 18 amino acids. The CDR3 is CSARKTGGIPLSNQPQLF. The CDR3 nucleotides read TGCAGTGCTAGGAAGACAGGGGGCATCCCCCTTAGCAATCAGCCCCAGCTTTTT.

This chain uses TRBV2 with TRBJ1-1; perhaps TRBD1 as D (6 bases). The germline V gene encodes CDR1 SNHLY and CDR2 FYNNEI. CDR3 length equals 14 residues. Trimming removed 7 bases from V and 4 bases from J, with 16 bases in between. In DNA, the CDR3 is TGTGCCAGCAAGATACAGGGACGGGTCACTGAAGCTTTCTTT. This gives the protein CASKIQGRVTEAFF.

V gene TRBV7-2 combines with J gene TRBJ2-1, with a possible D match to TRBD2 (6 bases). The germline gives CDR1 SGHTA, CDR2 FQGNSA. This CDR3 comprises 17 residues. The ends were cut back, 3 bases at V and 0 bases at J, with 15 bases in the middle. CDR3 in amino acids: CASSFSGTSSSYNEQFF. CDR3 nucleotide sequence: TGTGCCAGCAGCTTCTCCGGGACTTCGAGCTCCTACAATGAGCAGTTCTTC.

The chain uses TRBV24-1 and TRBJ2-2; D might be TRBD1 (6 bases). Germline values: CDR1 KGHDR, CDR2 SFDVKD. Deletions cut 3 bases from V and 1 base from J, with 11 bases between. There are 16 residues in the CDR3. CDR3 nucleotide sequence: TGTGCCACCAGTGATAGGACAGCCAAGAACACCGGGGAGCTGTTTTTT. This gives the protein CATSDRTAKNTGELFF.

CDR3: CASSTQGAGTEAFF. For the CDR3, the DNA is TGTGCCAGCAGCACCCAGGGGGCGGGCACTGAAGCTTTCTTT. This chain connects TRBV3-1 to TRBJ1-1; 8 bases align to TRBD1. The germline gives CDR1 LGHDT, CDR2 YNNKEL (reference sequence). V lost 5 bases to trimming and J lost 4 bases; unmatched junction nucleotides: 6. This CDR3 region has 14 residues.

The genes are TRBV4-1 and TRBJ2-5, with TRBD2 identical over 9 bases. This CDR3 is 19 amino acids long. The germline V gene encodes CDR1 MGHRA and CDR2 YSYEKL. V was pared by 1 base and J by 3 bases, with 15 bases of the junction left unmatched. CDR3 sequence: CASSQVPSGDLAGKETQYF. CDR3 in DNA: TGCGCCAGCAGCCAAGTGCCTAGCGGGGATTTGGCGGGGAAAGAGACCCAGTACTTC.

J is TRBJ2-3 and V is TRBV20-1, with 11 positions matching TRBD2. This CDR3 region has 17 residues. Looked up from germline, CDR1 is DFQATT and CDR2 is SNEGSKA (reference sequence). After removal of 1 base from V and 5 bases from J, the junction contained 11 bases not matched to a gene. The chain's CDR3 is CSARVTSGSPRGDTQYF. CDR3 in DNA: TGCAGTGCTAGAGTAACTAGCGGGAGCCCCAGGGGAGATACGCAGTATTTT.

The table lists this clonotype with a count of one. The V and J genes are TRBV30 and TRBJ1-1; 7 nucleotides match TRBD1. With 1 base clipped from V and 4 bases from J, the junction kept 0 bases outside the gene matches. CDR3 size: 12 residues. Germline V gene data show CDR1 as GTSNPN and CDR2 as SVGIG (reference sequence). CDR3 nucleotides: TGTGCCTGGAGTGACAGGGGCACTGAAGCTTTCTTT. This sequence encodes CAWSDRGTEAFF.

The rearrangement links TRBV6-2 or TRBV6-3 to TRBJ2-2; 7 positions match TRBD1. This CDR3 spans 14 amino acids. The germline CDR1 and CDR2 sequences are MNHEY and SVGEGT. With 10 bases clipped from V and 5 bases from J, the junction kept 10 bases outside the gene matches. CDR3 amino acids: CATKDRASTGELFF. The CDR3 region has the DNA TGTGCCACAAAAGACAGGGCTAGTACCGGGGAGCTGTTTTTT.

V gene TRBV7-2 combines with J gene TRBJ2-7; D uncertain. The CDR3 extends over 15 amino acids. Per germline, CDR1 SGHTA and CDR2 FQGNSA. The ends were cut back, 5 bases at V and 2 bases at J, with 16 bases in the middle. The CDR3 DNA reads TGTGCCAGCAGCCCCCGGACCGCGGCCCCCTACGAGCAGTACTTC. Protein product: CASSPRTAAPYEQYF. Full variable domain (outside the CDR3, taken from reference TRBV7-2 and TRBJ2-7): GAGVSQSPSNKVTEKGKDVELRCDPISGHTALYWYRQSLGQGLEFLIYFQGNSAPDKSGLPSDRFSAERTGGSVSTLTIQRTQQEDSAVYLCASSPRTAAPYEQYFGPGTRLTVT.

The V call is TRBV2, the J call TRBJ1-2; D is undetermined. Trimming pared 5 bases from V and 0 bases from J, leaving 7 bases between. In germline, CDR1 is SNHLY, CDR2 FYNNEI. The CDR3 runs to 13 residues. The CDR3 nucleotides read TGTGCCAGCAGTAGGGATCCTAACTATGGCTACACCTTC. This gives the protein CASSRDPNYGYTF.

The rearrangement uses TRBV20-1 and TRBJ1-1; D possibly corresponds to TRBD1 (6 bases). CDR3 length equals 14 residues. Trimming left V 1 base short and J 4 bases short, with 13 bases between. Germline-derived CDR1 and CDR2 are DFQATT and SNEGSKA (reference sequence). CDR3 region: CSARVGGPGTEAFF. The CDR3 region has the DNA TGCAGTGCTAGAGTTGGGGGGCCGGGCACTGAAGCTTTCTTT.

This rearrangement joins TRBV7-9 to TRBJ2-3; possible D gene TRBD2, 5 bases. V shed 4 bases and J shed 8 bases, with 10 bases lying between them. The CDR3 extends over 12 amino acids. The germline V gene encodes CDR1 SEHNR and CDR2 FQNEAQ (reference sequence). The CDR3 DNA reads TGTGCCAGCAGCTCCCTAGCTAGTACGCAGTATTTT. Encoded protein: CASSSLASTQYF.

V usage is TRBV5-1 and J usage is TRBJ1-4; 10 bases are shared with TRBD1. The junction had 7 bases not matched to a gene; V was cut back by 4 bases and J by 4 bases. Per the germline V gene, CDR1 is SGHRS and CDR2 is YFSETQ. This CDR3 comprises 16 residues. The CDR3 coding sequence is TGCGCCAGCAGCCTAGGGACAGGGGCTGGTAATGAAAAACTGTTTTTT. Amino acid sequence: CASSLGTGAGNEKLFF.